A selection of T cell receptor beta chains follows, all from one sample in a study of cytomegalovirus exposure and HLA in healthy donors. The table came from immunoSEQ multiplex PCR; TCRdb's copy has only in-frame clones and leaves some out. The sample yields around 60,000 clones, of which the top ten take up around 5%. Material for sequencing was PBMCs. All receptors come from a man younger than 45 in good health and CMV-seropositive. CDR3s include the opening cysteine and the closing phenylalanine or tryptophan. A D gene is named only where the DNA matches it firmly.

TRBJ2-3	NA	TRBV19	TGTGCCAGTAGTCCCAAGGGGGATACGCAGTATTTT	CASSPKGDTQYF
TRBJ1-2	TRBD1	TRBV5-4	TGTGCCAGCAGCTTGGGGCAGGGGGAGTATGGCTACACCTTC	CASSLGQGEYGYTF
TRBJ1-2	TRBD1	TRBV19	TGTGCCAGTAGTTCGGGGGTCGGACAGGGACTCTATGGCTACACCTTC	CASSSGVGQGLYGYTF
TRBJ2-7	NA	TRBV2	TGTGCCAGCAGTGCCCTCGGGTACGAGCAGTACTTC	CASSALGYEQYF
TRBJ2-3	TRBD2	TRBV4-2	TGTGCCAGCAGTCCAGCGGGAGTCCAAACAGATACGCAGTATTTT	CASSPAGVQTDTQYF
TRBJ1-2	NA	TRBV7-2	TGTGCCAGCAGCTTAGATGGGGACTTAAACTATGGCTACACCTTC	CASSLDGDLNYGYTF
TRBJ1-1	TRBD1	TRBV6-5	TGTGCCAGCAGTAAAACCGGGACAGCGAACACTGAAGCTTTCTTT	CASSKTGTANTEAFF
TRBJ1-1	NA	TRBV10-3	TGTGCCATCAGCGGACAGACGAACACTGAAGCTTTCTTT	CAISGQTNTEAFF
TRBJ2-7	TRBD1	TRBV18	TGTGCCAGCTCAGCCGGGACAGGGGTTTACGAGCAGTACTTC	CASSAGTGVYEQYF
TRBJ2-3	TRBD1	TRBV6-1	TGTGCCAGCAGTGGCAGCGGACAGGGCGGGGATACGCAGTATTTT	CASSGSGQGGDTQYF
TRBJ2-1	NA	TRBV5-8	TGTGCCTACGGGGGGACATTATACAATGAGCAGTTCTTC	CAYGGTLYNEQFF
TRBJ2-7	NA	TRBV5-1	TGCGCCAGCAGCCTGGGTGGGGCTAGCGCCTACGAGCAGTACTTC	CASSLGGASAYEQYF
TRBJ2-1	TRBD2	TRBV6-4	TGTGCCAGCAGTGAAGCGGGAGGCTCCTACAATGAGCAGTTCTTC	CASSEAGGSYNEQFF
TRBJ1-2	NA	TRBV7-9	TGTGCCAGCAGCAGCCAACCTGGCTACACCTTC	CASSSQPGYTF
TRBJ2-7	TRBD1	TRBV4-1	TGCGCCAGCAGCCAAGTTGGGACAGGGGGTCCCGAGCAGTACTTC	CASSQVGTGGPEQYF
TRBJ2-7	NA	TRBV19	TGTGCCAGTAGTCCCCAGGGCGTAGCCTACGAGCAGTACTTC	CASSPQGVAYEQYF
TRBJ2-5	TRBD1	TRBV11-3	TGTGCCAGCAGCACACGGGACAGAAGCGCACAAGAGACCCAGTACTTC	CASSTRDRSAQETQYF
TRBJ2-3	NA	TRBV14	TGTGCCAGCAGCCAAGAGGTAGGGGTCGAAGATACGCAGTATTTT	CASSQEVGVEDTQYF
TRBJ1-1	NA	TRBV6-5	TGTGCCAGCAGTTATCAACAGCACGATGAAGCTTTCTTT	CASSYQQHDEAFF
TRBJ2-5	NA	TRBV7-6	TGTGCCAGCAGCAGTAAAGGGAACGCGCGAGGGGAGACCCAGTACTTC	CASSSKGNARGETQYF
TRBJ1-4	NA	TRBV30	TGTGCCTGGAGTGTACGAACAGGGAATGAAAAACTGTTTTTT	CAWSVRTGNEKLFF
TRBJ2-3	TRBD1	TRBV5-8	TGTGCCAGCAGCTGGGGGACAGCAACCAAAACAGATAAGCAGTATTTT	CASSWGTATKTDKQYF
TRBJ1-1	TRBD1	TRBV4-1	TGCGCCAGCAGCCAAAAACAGGGGGCTAACACTGAAGCTTTCTTT	CASSQKQGANTEAFF
TRBJ2-1	TRBD2	TRBV6-5	TGTGCCAGCAGTTACATGCGGGGGGGCAGGAATGAGCAGTTCTTC	CASSYMRGGRNEQFF
TRBJ2-1	NA	TRBV6-1	TGTGCCAGCAAATCTTTGGCGGGACCTAGTGAGCAGTTCTTC	CASKSLAGPSEQFF
TRBJ1-1	NA	TRBV25-1	TGTGCCAGCAGTGATTGGGCAGGGAACACTGAAGCTTTCTTT	CASSDWAGNTEAFF
TRBJ1-2	NA	TRBV6-5	TGTGCCAGCAGTTACTCGGACATAGGGCCTAACTATGGCTACACCTTC	CASSYSDIGPNYGYTF
TRBJ2-1	NA	TRBV9	TGTGCCAGCAGCGTAGCTGGGAGTTCTTCAAACAATGAGCAGTTCTTC	CASSVAGSSSNNEQFF
TRBJ2-3	NA	TRBV21-1	TGTGCCCGCAGCAAAGCGGGAGCGGGGAGCACAGATACGCAGTATTTT	CARSKAGAGSTDTQYF
TRBJ2-5	TRBD1	TRBV7-9	TGTGCCAGCAGCTCCAGGGGGCAAGAGACCCAGTACTTC	CASSSRGQETQYF
TRBJ2-7	TRBD1	TRBV11-3	TGTGCCAGCAGCTTACGAGATAGGACAGGAATCCGCTACGAGCAGTACTTC	CASSLRDRTGIRYEQYF
TRBJ2-7	TRBD2	TRBV4-1	TGCGCCAGCAGCCCAAGACTAGCTGGGAGTGATGAGCAGTACTTC	CASSPRLAGSDEQYF
TRBJ2-3	NA	TRBV21-1	TGTGCCAGCAGTCCTATGGGGGACAGGGGGCGCACAGATACGCAGTATTTT	CASSPMGDRGRTDTQYF
TRBJ2-3	TRBD1	TRBV6-5	TGTGCCAGCAGTTTCGACAGGGGAAGGACAGATACGCAGTATTTT	CASSFDRGRTDTQYF
TRBJ1-1	TRBD1	TRBV6-1	TGTGCCAGCAGTGATAGGACAGGTGGGAACACTGAAGCTTTCTTT	CASSDRTGGNTEAFF
TRBJ1-5	NA	TRBV7-8	TGTGCCAGCAGCACCGAACCAGGTACGAGCAATCAGCCCCAGCATTTT	CASSTEPGTSNQPQHF
TRBJ1-2	NA	TRBV19	TGTGCCAGTAGAGATCTGCGGGGGCGCGGCTATGGCTACACCTTC	CASRDLRGRGYGYTF
TRBJ2-3	TRBD2	TRBV6-4	TGTGCCAGCAGTCCGACTAGCGGGGGGGCCGATTCGCAGTATTTT	CASSPTSGGADSQYF
TRBJ2-1	TRBD2	TRBV15	TGTGCCACCAGGGGGACTAGCGGAGACAATGAGCAGTTCTTC	CATRGTSGDNEQFF
TRBJ2-3	TRBD1	TRBV6-6	TGTGCCAGCAGTTATAATAGGGGGCAAGGGTCAGATACGCAGTATTTT	CASSYNRGQGSDTQYF
TRBJ1-5	TRBD1	TRBV7-9	TGTGCCAGCAGCTCGGACAGGGAGTACCAGCCCCAGCATTTT	CASSSDREYQPQHF
TRBJ2-2	TRBD1	TRBV9	TGTGCCAGCAGCCCTCGACAGGGGGCGGTCGGGGAGCTGTTTTTT	CASSPRQGAVGELFF
TRBJ2-7	TRBD2	TRBV6-5	TGTGCCAGCAGTTACTCGGCAGAGGGAGGGTACGAGCAGTACTTC	CASSYSAEGGYEQYF
TRBJ2-1	NA	TRBV6-5	TGTGCCAGCAGTTACCTAGGGACTGGCACTTACAATGAGCAGTTCTTC	CASSYLGTGTYNEQFF
TRBJ1-3	NA	TRBV6-1	TGTGCCAGCAAAAGTGGTCAGTCTGGAAACACCATATATTTT	CASKSGQSGNTIYF
TRBJ1-4	NA	TRBV29-1	TGCAGCGTTGAAGTGGCGGGGGATGAAAAACTGTTTTTT	CSVEVAGDEKLFF
TRBJ2-2	TRBD1	TRBV9	TGTGCCAGCAGCTTCCGAAGACAGGGGGCTAACACCGGGGAGCTGTTTTTT	CASSFRRQGANTGELFF
TRBJ2-7	NA	TRBV4-1	TGCGCCAGCAGCCAAGGAGGACTTAGCGCCTACGAGCAGTACTTC	CASSQGGLSAYEQYF
TRBJ1-5	NA	TRBV18	TGTGCCAGCTCACCAGTCGTCCTAGGGGGGGATCAGCCCCAGCATTTT	CASSPVVLGGDQPQHF
TRBJ2-2	NA	TRBV6-5	TGTGCCAGGGGGAGTAACACCGGGGAGCTGTTTTTT	CARGSNTGELFF